The T cell receptor (beta chain) described here comes from a study of molecular identifiers for immune sequencing clone quantification. This clonotype showed up many times. Its target is unknown. Germline assignment: CDR1 SEHNR and CDR2 FQNEAQ (reference sequence). The CDR3 consists of 12 residues. V shed 3 bases and J 11 bases; nucleotides not matched to a gene: 6. In TCRdb, the PCR reads were re-called with MiXCR into one record per CDR3 protein. This table has over 600,000 distinct CDR3 sequences, roughly 21% appearing once. Whole-study findings and limits: Clones above 20 RNA copies contained over 97% of effector molecules and under 1% of naive molecules. Among 930,000 or so naive cells, as was reported, spiked Jurkat TCR RNA from one cell was detectable.

Naive CD8 T cells were picked out by sorting for CD8+CD4-CCR7+CD45RA+. J is TRBJ1-1 and V is TRBV7-9; 7 bases are a match to TRBD1. The TCR was taken from a human donor in good health. Some libraries in this study had Jurkat cell RNA spiked in. Sequencing was done on a sample of naive CD8+ T cells from blood, with Jurkat cell RNA spiked in. Specified subset: FACS-sorted CD8+CD4-CCR7+CD45RA+ naive T cells. The CDR3 region is CASSFLDRMAFF. The CDR3 DNA reads as TGTGCCAGCAGCTTCCTGGACAGGATGGCTTTCTTT. The whole variable domain, filled in from reference TRBV7-9 and TRBJ1-1, reads DTGVSQNPRHKITKRGQNVTFRCDPISEHNRLYWYRQTLGQGPEFLTYFQNEAQLEKSRLLSDRFSAERPKGSFSTLEIQRTEQGDSAMYLCASSFLDRMAFFGQGTRLTVV.